This TCR beta chain was sequenced for a study of regulatory T cells. The PCR used 52 TRBV and 13 TRBJ primers. Some clones are missing from TCRdb's copy, which holds only in-frame ones; the method was immunoSEQ multiplex PCR. The sample yields about 15,000 clones, under 95% seen once. This CDR3 comprises 11 residues. In the case of this clone: Its target is not known.

Overall study findings and caveats: In patients, unique TRB V-J pairs were restricted and V/J usage skewed, especially in Tregs.

This sequence was found in a person under 30 with CD3G deficiency. J is TRBJ2-5 and V is TRBV21-1. TRBV21-1 is described as a pseudogene. The material sequenced was CD8+ T cells sorted from blood. The CDR3 loop reads CASSSQETQYF. In nucleotides, the CDR3 is TGTGCCAGCAGCAGTCAAGAGACCCAGTACTTC.